These T cell receptor beta chains were read from a single sample in a study of blood T cell repertoires in COVID-19. Some clones are missing from TCRdb's copy, which holds only in-frame ones; the method was immunoSEQ multiplex PCR. The data hold 200,000 to 300,000 clones, with roughly nine tenths observed a single time. Sequencing input: PBMCs or T cells enriched from blood (not recorded which). These receptors all stem from a woman younger than 30 who had recovered from COVID-19. The CDR3 runs from the conserved cysteine through the conserved F or W. A D gene is named only where the DNA matches it firmly. Clone sizes are given selectively: once, few, many, or a class where the clone is expanded.

>.|TRBJ2-7|TRBV2|TRBD2
CASGTSISYEQYF
TGTGCCAGCGGGACTAGCATTAGTTACGAGCAGTACTTC
>once|TRBJ2-2|TRBV11-2|TRBD1
CASSSPGGNTGELFF
TGTGCCAGCAGCTCCCCAGGGGGGAACACCGGGGAGCTGTTTTTT
>.|TRBJ1-3|TRBV18|TRBD1
CASSPLNRGSSGNTIYF
TGTGCCAGCTCACCGTTAAACAGGGGGTCCTCTGGAAACACCATATATTTT
>.|TRBJ2-5|TRBV5-1|TRBD2
CASSLVRGAGGETQYF
TGCGCCAGCAGCTTGGTGCGGGGGGCCGGGGGAGAGACCCAGTACTTC
>.|TRBJ1-3|TRBV28|.
CASSSPVSGNTIYF
TGTGCCAGCAGTTCCCCAGTCTCTGGAAACACCATATATTTT
>.|TRBJ1-5|TRBV6-4|.
CASSEQENQPQHF
TGTGCCAGCAGTGAACAGGAGAATCAGCCCCAGCATTTT
>.|TRBJ2-7|TRBV10-3|TRBD2
CALSGGGTSGSGSYEQYF
TGTGCCCTCAGTGGGGGGGGGACTAGCGGGAGTGGGTCCTACGAGCAGTACTTC
>.|TRBJ2-3|TRBV21-1|.
CASRLRLAGGKSVSADTQYF
TGTGCCAGCAGATTAAGACTAGCGGGGGGGAAATCGGTAAGCGCAGATACGCAGTATTTT
>.|TRBJ1-2|TRBV5-6|.
CASSLNAYGYTF
TGTGCCAGCAGCTTGAATGCGTATGGCTACACCTTC
>.|TRBJ2-7|TRBV5-1|TRBD1
CASSTSGTGLYEQYF
TGCGCCAGCAGCACCTCCGGGACAGGACTATACGAGCAGTACTTC
>.|TRBJ2-1|TRBV10-1|TRBD2
CASSESIAGAYNEQFF
TGCGCCAGCAGTGAGTCCATAGCGGGAGCCTACAATGAGCAGTTCTTC
>once|TRBJ1-1|TRBV7-9|.
CASSFPRGGNTEAFF
TGTGCCAGCAGCTTCCCTAGGGGGGGGAACACTGAAGCTTTCTTT
>few|TRBJ2-1|TRBV30|TRBD2
CAWSVLPAGGSVNEQFF
TGTGCCTGGAGTGTACTTCCAGCGGGGGGTTCGGTCAATGAGCAGTTCTTC
>.|TRBJ2-1|TRBV24-1|TRBD2
CATSDPLAINEQFF
TGTGCCACCAGTGATCCACTAGCGATCAATGAGCAGTTCTTC
>.|TRBJ1-4|TRBV28|.
CASSLLRLGADRLLTNEKLFF
TGTGCCAGCAGTTTACTTCGCTTGGGGGCGGATCGTTTGTTAACTAATGAAAAACTGTTTTTT
>.|TRBJ1-2|TRBV6-5|.
CASSYGRGYGYTF
TGTGCCAGCAGTTACGGCCGGGGCTATGGCTACACCTTC
>.|TRBJ2-2|TRBV27|TRBD1
CASRQGQGRFDTGELFF
TGTGCCAGCAGACAAGGACAGGGACGGTTCGACACCGGGGAGCTGTTTTTT
>.|TRBJ2-5|TRBV30|.
CAWSPGPGAQYF
TGTGCCTGGAGTCCGGGTCCGGGGGCCCAGTACTTC
>.|TRBJ1-4|TRBV30|.
CAGRGVGEKLFF
TGTGCCGGTCGGGGGGTGGGTGAAAAACTGTTTTTT
>.|TRBJ1-4|TRBV4-1|.
CASSQSGLNNEKLFF
TGCGCCAGCAGCCAATCGGGATTAAATAATGAAAAACTGTTTTTT
>.|TRBJ2-7|TRBV12-3/TRBV12-4|.
CASSVYSYEQYF
TGTGCCAGCTCAGTATACTCCTACGAGCAGTACTTC
>.|TRBJ2-5|TRBV9|.
CASSVEFTTGTQYF
TGTGCCAGCAGCGTAGAATTTACTACTGGGACCCAGTACTTC
>.|TRBJ2-3|TRBV7-9|TRBD2
CASSLSGGAADTQYF
TGTGCCAGCAGCTTAAGCGGGGGGGCGGCAGATACGCAGTATTTT
>.|TRBJ1-5|TRBV7-2|.
CASSPMGGGASFQPQHF
TGTGCCAGCAGCCCCATGGGGGGGGGAGCTAGTTTTCAGCCCCAGCATTTT
>.|TRBJ2-5|TRBV9|.
CASSVTNLAGETQYF
TGTGCCAGCAGCGTAACCAACTTGGCGGGGGAGACCCAGTACTTC
>.|TRBJ1-4|TRBV19|TRBD1
CASSSGQDNEKLFF
TGTGCCAGTAGTTCAGGACAGGATAATGAAAAACTGTTTTTT
>.|TRBJ2-3|TRBV7-9|.
CASSPTWAPDTQYF
TGTGCCAGCAGCCCCACGTGGGCCCCAGATACGCAGTATTTT
>.|TRBJ1-4|TRBV5-1|TRBD1
CASSRQGSYEKLFF
TGCGCCAGCAGCCGACAGGGGTCGTATGAAAAACTGTTTTTT
>.|TRBJ2-1|TRBV5-1|TRBD2
CASSLPGGPKNEQFF
TGCGCCAGCAGCTTGCCGGGAGGGCCGAAGAATGAGCAGTTCTTC
>.|TRBJ2-3|TRBV28|TRBD1
CASSLMPGQGADTQYF
TGTGCCAGCAGTTTAATGCCGGGACAGGGGGCAGATACGCAGTATTTT
>.|TRBJ1-6|TRBV7-9|TRBD1
CASSLRSGGIRSPLHF
TGTGCCAGCAGCTTAAGATCAGGGGGCATCCGTTCACCCCTCCACTTT